Below, one T cell receptor (beta chain) is given with its context. This specimen belongs to a study of blood T cell repertoires in COVID-19. Study summary: COVID-19 samples from acute and convalescent phases originated in the United States, Italy and Spain. PBMCs, B-cell-depleted T cells, or T cells were the source of the cDNA or gDNA that made up the material.

The data were produced by immunoSEQ multiplex PCR, yet TCRdb's version contains in-frame clones alone and is incomplete. The data show approximately 240,000 clones, 83% seen once. From germline, CDR1 is SNHLY and CDR2 FYNNEI. The CDR3 length is 15 residues. V lost 4 bases and J 9 bases, leaving 19 bases between the germline ends. The sample comprised peripheral blood. The chain uses TRBV2 and TRBJ2-1; D is perhaps TRBD2 (6 bases). This receptor was taken from a human donor in a cohort sampled during active COVID-19. The CDR3 spells CASSVISGRGGEQFF. CDR3 in DNA: TGTGCCAGCAGTGTTATTAGCGGCCGGGGTGGTGAGCAGTTCTTC.